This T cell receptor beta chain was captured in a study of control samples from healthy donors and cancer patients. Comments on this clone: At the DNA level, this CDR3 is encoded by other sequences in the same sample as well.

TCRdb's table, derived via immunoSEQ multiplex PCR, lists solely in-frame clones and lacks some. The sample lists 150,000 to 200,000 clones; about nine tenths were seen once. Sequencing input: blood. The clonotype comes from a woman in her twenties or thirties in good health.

CDR3 residues: CASSLQGNQPQHF. DNA for the CDR3: TGTGCCAGCAGCTTACAGGGGAATCAGCCCCAGCATTTT. The chain uses TRBV7-2 and TRBJ1-5; perhaps TRBD1 as D (6 bases). The ends were cut back, 2 bases at V and 4 bases at J, with 6 bases in the middle. From germline, CDR1 is SGHTA and CDR2 FQGNSA. CDR3 size: 13 residues.